The clone carrying this TCR beta chain was detected only a few times. As yet, its antigen is unknown. V trimming: 3 bases; J trimming: 2 bases; junction bases outside the gene matches: 5. Germline-derived CDR1 and CDR2 are LGHNA and YSLEER. This CDR3 is 16 amino acids long. The data derive from a study of T-cell memory formation after mild COVID-19. Study-wide context: The study found TCR clusters largely donor specific. Study-wide findings and caveats: Clones that got smaller from day 15 to 85 had even CD4/CD8, while clones growing later tipped toward CD4+. The appearance of some responding clones in pre-infection memory suggested that cross-reactive memory joined. Shrinking CD4+ clones resided mostly in CM and EM, and CD8+ ones in EMRA.

MiXCR was run by TCRdb on the 5' RACE reads, yielding one entry per CDR3 protein. The sample records 300,000 or so distinct CDR3 sequences, 15% to 20% being singletons. Sample: PBMCs or a T cell subset sorted from them (not recorded which). The chain has TRBV4-3 and TRBJ1-3, with TRBD1 identical over 9 bases. The receptor was isolated from a man in his late teens or twenties who had mild COVID-19 (a few samples of this study predate the infection). Cell type and time point are not known. Here the CDR3 reads CASSQMGTGTGNTIYF. The DNA of the CDR3 is TGCGCCAGCAGCCAGATGGGGACAGGGACTGGAAACACCATATATTTT.